This T cell receptor beta chain was sequenced during a study of CD8 T cells in Susac syndrome. High-throughput TCR beta sequencing covered peripheral CD8+ and CD4+ T cells. While CD8+ and CD4+ T cells were isolated negatively, TEMRA cells were enriched by FACS. Germline CDR1 and CDR2: SGHRS and YFSETQ. This CDR3 spans 15 amino acids. J lost 7 bases, V lost 3 bases, and 9 bases had no gene match. About this clonotype: Its target is not known.

The RNA input was roughly 0.45 to 1 ug, and it was reverse transcribed with random hexamers. TCRdb reprocessed the immunoSEQ multiplex PCR reads via MiXCR and lists one record per CDR3 protein. The sample lists roughly 80,000 distinct CDR3 sequences; around 94% were seen once. Study-wide findings and caveats: The study identified about seventeen and five Susac-specific public clones in total CD8+ and CD8+ TEMRA repertoires.

Sequencing was carried out using CD8+ T cells from PBMCs. This TCR was recovered from a human donor with Susac syndrome. The chain carries TRBV5-1 and TRBJ2-5, with 10 bases aligning to TRBD1. The CDR3 DNA reads TGCGCCAGCAGCTCTCCGGGACAGGGGAGCGGGACCCAGTACTTC. Protein sequence: CASSSPGQGSGTQYF.